These T cell receptor beta chains were read from a single sample in a study of human T cells and chemical hapten exposure. From the RACE reads, TCRdb called clonotypes with MiXCR, one entry per CDR3 protein. The profile shows about 70,000 distinct CDR3 sequences, about 9% of them singletons. The material was whole blood, obtained in connection with sensitization to the hapten diphenylcyclopropenone (DPC). These TCRs come from a woman between 45 and 65 years old with alopecia areata. Some clones in this sample may be carry-over from other donors' samples. Each CDR3 is given with its conserved first and last residue. A D gene is named only where the DNA matches it firmly. Only part of the rows carry a size: once, few, many, or a class if the clone is expanded.

j_call v_call d_call clone_size cdr3_aa cdr3_nt
TRBJ2-7 TRBV11-2 TRBD2 many CASSLEPLAGQYF TGTGCCAGCAGCTTAGAGCCCCTAGCGGGACAGTACTTC
TRBJ2-3 TRBV7-8 TRBD2 few CASSTRAGTRGTDTQYF TGTGCCAGCAGCACACGGGCCGGGACTAGGGGCACAGATACGCAGTATTTT
TRBJ2-5 TRBV6-2/TRBV6-3 TRBD1 - CASSRRDRGRQETQYF TGTGCCAGCAGTCGAAGGGACAGGGGGCGCCAAGAGACCCAGTACTTC
TRBJ2-1 TRBV4-1 TRBD2 few CASSQLAGEQFF TGCGCCAGCAGCCAGCTAGCGGGGGAGCAGTTCTTC
TRBJ1-2 TRBV7-8 - - CASSLELRNYGYTF TGTGCCAGCAGCCTAGAGCTAAGGAACTATGGCTACACCTTC
TRBJ2-7 TRBV30 TRBD2 - CAWAFGTSGRNPYEQYF TGTGCCTGGGCGTTTGGGACTAGCGGGAGGAATCCCTACGAGCAGTACTTC
TRBJ1-1 TRBV29-1 - few CSVAGLMNTEAFF TGCAGCGTTGCTGGACTGATGAACACTGAAGCTTTCTTT
TRBJ2-7 TRBV6-1 - few CASSEGQIYYEQYF TGTGCCAGCAGTGAAGGGCAGATTTACTACGAGCAGTACTTC
TRBJ2-7 TRBV29-1 - few CSVRDVYEQYF TGCAGCGTGAGGGACGTTTACGAGCAGTACTTC
TRBJ1-1 TRBV6-5 - many CASTPLGHMNTEAFF TGTGCCAGCACCCCCCTAGGACACATGAACACTGAAGCTTTCTTT
TRBJ1-1 TRBV6-5 - - CASRDLNTEAFF TGTGCCAGCAGAGACTTGAACACTGAAGCTTTCTTT
TRBJ1-6 TRBV6-6 - few CASSLSGPLNSPLHF TGTGCCAGCAGTCTCTCTGGACCGCTTAATTCACCCCTCCACTTT
TRBJ2-3 TRBV20-1 - - CSARDPTDTQYF TGCAGTGCTAGGGACCCCACAGATACGCAGTATTTT
TRBJ1-1 TRBV7-6 - few CASSSQERARGTEAFF TGTGCCAGCAGCTCCCAGGAAAGGGCGAGGGGGACTGAAGCTTTCTTT
TRBJ2-2 TRBV28 TRBD2 - CASSVPGGAGRQSGELFF TGTGCCAGCAGTGTCCCGGGCGGAGCGGGGAGGCAGAGCGGGGAGCTGTTTTTT
TRBJ2-2 TRBV7-2 - few CASTAWGAGGELFF TGTGCCAGCACCGCATGGGGGGCTGGCGGGGAGCTGTTTTTT
TRBJ1-2 TRBV6-5 - few CASSYGQSSNYGYTF TGTGCCAGCAGTTACGGGCAGTCCTCTAACTATGGCTACACCTTC
TRBJ2-2 TRBV12-3/TRBV12-4 - few CASTLGRRGTGELFF TGTGCCAGCACCCTTGGACGGCGGGGCACCGGGGAGCTGTTTTTT
TRBJ2-3 TRBV28 TRBD1 few CASSERTGYGDTQYF TGTGCCAGCAGCGAACGGACAGGGTATGGAGATACGCAGTATTTT
TRBJ2-3 TRBV7-9 TRBD2 few CASSPGLAGGKDTQYF TGTGCCAGCAGCCCCGGACTAGCGGGAGGAAAGGATACGCAGTATTTT
TRBJ2-1 TRBV7-2 TRBD2 few CASSITSGPYNEQFF TGTGCCAGCAGCATTACTAGCGGACCCTACAATGAGCAGTTCTTC
TRBJ1-2 TRBV7-8 - many CASSLGVEGSEGYTF TGTGCCAGCAGCTTAGGTGTAGAAGGGTCGGAGGGCTACACCTTC
TRBJ2-2 TRBV7-3 - - CASSLNRGNTGELFF TGTGCCAGCAGCTTAAATAGGGGGAACACCGGGGAGCTGTTTTTT
TRBJ1-2 TRBV2 - many CASSVEQGGYGYTF TGTGCCAGCAGTGTTGAACAGGGCGGCTATGGCTACACCTTC
TRBJ1-1 TRBV6-5 - many CASSYSTGRGTEAFF TGTGCCAGCAGTTACTCGACTGGCAGGGGCACTGAAGCTTTCTTT
TRBJ1-5 TRBV20-1 TRBD1 many CSASDRGNQPQHF TGCAGTGCTAGTGACAGGGGAAATCAGCCCCAGCATTTT
TRBJ2-1 TRBV10-3 TRBD2 - CAISEGRGLGEQFF TGTGCCATCAGTGAAGGGAGGGGTCTCGGAGAGCAGTTCTTC
TRBJ1-3 TRBV7-8 - many CASSLQDSGNTIYF TGTGCCAGCAGCTTACAGGACTCTGGAAACACCATATATTTT
TRBJ2-3 TRBV7-2 - - CASTLGGPRTDTQYF TGTGCCAGCACCCTAGGGGGGCCCCGCACAGATACGCAGTATTTT
TRBJ1-2 TRBV7-8 - - CASSLGSQEIYGYTF TGTGCCAGCAGCTTGGGGTCGCAAGAAATCTATGGCTACACCTTC
TRBJ2-2 TRBV30 TRBD2 - CAWTSGKVGGELFF TGTGCCTGGACTAGCGGGAAGGTTGGCGGGGAGCTGTTTTTT
TRBJ2-5 TRBV5-1 TRBD2 many CASSLRGGQETQYF TGCGCCAGCAGCTTGCGGGGGGGCCAAGAGACCCAGTACTTC
TRBJ1-5 TRBV6-2/TRBV6-3 - few CASNAPTGPQHF TGTGCCAGCAACGCCCCGACCGGCCCCCAGCATTTT
TRBJ1-1 TRBV4-2 - few CASSQVRGPTEAFF TGTGCCAGCAGCCAAGTCCGGGGTCCCACTGAAGCTTTCTTT
TRBJ2-7 TRBV5-6 TRBD2 many CASSRPGTSGGPPYEQYF TGTGCCAGCAGCCGTCCCGGGACTAGCGGGGGGCCCCCCTACGAGCAGTACTTC
TRBJ2-6 TRBV5-1 - few CASSPDPGANVLTF TGCGCCAGCAGCCCAGACCCAGGGGCCAACGTCCTGACTTTC
TRBJ1-5 TRBV28 - few CASSLYRGNGQPQHF TGTGCCAGCAGTTTATACAGAGGTAACGGTCAGCCCCAGCATTTT
TRBJ1-4 TRBV27 - - CASSSFGIQREKLFF TGTGCCAGCAGCTCTTTCGGGATACAAAGGGAAAAACTGTTTTTT
TRBJ1-4 TRBV6-5 - many CASSYATDVKKLFF TGTGCCAGCAGTTACGCGACAGACGTTAAAAAACTGTTTTTT
TRBJ2-7 TRBV20-1 - few CSARYGNGEQYF TGCAGTGCTAGGTATGGGAATGGCGAGCAGTACTTC
TRBJ1-1 TRBV28 - many CASTLNTEAFF TGTGCCAGCACCCTGAACACTGAAGCTTTCTTT
TRBJ1-6 TRBV5-6 - few CASSLVTDYNSPLHF TGTGCCAGCAGCTTGGTGACTGATTATAATTCACCCCTCCACTTT
TRBJ1-5 TRBV30 - many CAWSVRGSGQPQHF TGTGCCTGGAGTGTACGGGGTTCCGGTCAGCCCCAGCATTTT
TRBJ1-2 TRBV12-3/TRBV12-4 TRBD1 few CASSPGTASGYTF TGTGCCAGCAGTCCCGGGACAGCGAGCGGCTACACCTTC
TRBJ1-1 TRBV27 - few CASRQAYPNTEAFF TGTGCCAGCCGACAGGCATATCCGAACACTGAAGCTTTCTTT
TRBJ1-2 TRBV7-2 - many CASSFARDYGYTF TGTGCCAGCAGCTTTGCCAGAGACTATGGCTACACCTTC
TRBJ2-7 TRBV4-3 TRBD1 once CASSQETGAVIQYF TGCGCCAGCAGCCAAGAGACAGGGGCCGTTATTCAGTACTTC
TRBJ2-1 TRBV6-6 TRBD1 - CASSYEDRVWNEQFF TGTGCCAGCAGTTACGAGGACAGGGTCTGGAATGAGCAGTTCTTC
TRBJ1-5 TRBV19 - - CASSSTRTNQPQHF TGTGCCAGTAGTTCCACCAGGACCAATCAGCCCCAGCATTTT
TRBJ1-1 TRBV5-1 TRBD1 - CASSLKIEGAGEAFF TGCGCCAGCAGCTTGAAAATTGAGGGGGCCGGTGAAGCTTTCTTT
TRBJ1-6 TRBV18 TRBD1 many CASSPSTGSNNSPLHF TGTGCCAGCTCACCTTCGACAGGGTCCAATAATTCACCCCTCCACTTT
TRBJ1-5 TRBV6-2/TRBV6-3 TRBD1 - CASSPSTGDQPQHF TGTGCCAGCAGTCCCTCGACAGGGGATCAGCCCCAGCATTTT
TRBJ1-2 TRBV7-2 - many CASSLTANYGYTF TGTGCCAGCAGCTTAACGGCTAACTATGGCTACACCTTC
TRBJ2-7 TRBV29-1 - few CSVEDRNYEQYF TGCAGCGTTGAAGATCGCAACTACGAGCAGTACTTC
TRBJ2-2 TRBV29-1 - many CSVEGGPQVTGELFF TGCAGCGTTGAAGGGGGGCCCCAGGTCACCGGGGAGCTGTTTTTT